The entry below gives a single TCR beta chain sequence along with its context. There are 15 residues in the CDR3. Germline V gene sequence: CDR1 MDHEN, CDR2 SYDVKM. Trimming stripped 8 bases from V and 5 bases from J, with 19 bases between. These data belong to a study of control samples from healthy donors and cancer patients. TCRdb keeps only in-frame clones here, not all; method: immunoSEQ multiplex PCR. Here the sample spans about 180,000 clones, around 91% being singletons. Sample: blood. This clonotype was sampled from a woman between 50 and 59 years old in good health. The genes are TRBV28 and TRBJ2-1; either TRBD1 or TRBD2 may supply D (5 bases each). CDR3 residues: CASYKPGTYNNEQFF. For the CDR3, the DNA is TGTGCCAGCTATAAACCCGGGACCTACAACAATGAGCAGTTCTTC.